Detailed here is one T cell receptor (beta chain). Its antigen is undetermined. V shed 0 bases and J shed 3 bases, with 12 bases lying between them. In germline, CDR1 is SGHRS, CDR2 YFSETQ. The CDR3 extends over 16 amino acids. This record comes from a study of cytomegalovirus exposure and HLA in healthy donors. General study results and limits: A later examination showed that TCR association rates differed by HLA locus, with DRB1 most and HLA-C fewest.

PCR amplification relied on 60 Vbeta primers (plus 13 Jbeta primers). Clones were sequenced by immunoSEQ multiplex PCR, and TCRdb holds only the in-frame ones, with some missing. The sample consists of 65,000 to 70,000 clones, around 87% of them appearing once. Although they were nominally healthy when sampled, donors likely had unrecorded immune exposures. Sequencing was performed on PBMCs. V usage is TRBV5-1 and J usage is TRBJ2-2; D uncertain. The TCR originated in a woman aged 25 to 45 in good health and CMV-seropositive. The DNA of the CDR3 is TGCGCCAGCAGCTTGGCCGGAGTCGTGGACACCGGGGAGCTGTTTTTT. This codes for CASSLAGVVDTGELFF.